This T cell receptor beta chain originates from a study of T cells in localized non-small cell lung cancer. Findings and limits, study-wide: Tumor showed lower T cell clonality than uninvolved adjacent lung, where it was highest.

Turning to this clone: Its matching antigen is unknown.

Sequencing was performed with immunoSEQ multiplex PCR; in TCRdb, only in-frame clones are kept and a portion is missing. The sample gives 78,000 or so clones, approximately 84% of which show up once; over 2.5% is in the top ten. CDR3 size: 11 residues. Per germline, CDR1 KGHSH and CDR2 LQKENI. Trimming pared 8 bases from V and 2 bases from J, leaving 5 bases between. The chain carries TRBV18 and TRBJ2-3; D gene uncertain. The receptor's source is a man aged 35 to 69 with stage I lung adenocarcinoma. Specimen: peripheral blood, collected before any cancer treatment. In DNA form, the CDR3 reads TGTGCCAGCCGAAACACAGATACGCAGTATTTT. Protein product: CASRNTDTQYF.